Shown below are 21 T cell receptor beta chains from a single sample sequenced in a study of T cell responses to AZD1222 COVID-19 vaccine. The repertoire was sequenced with immunoSEQ multiplex PCR; TCRdb's copy has only in-frame clones and lacks some. Among some 160,000 clones listed, about nine tenths were seen once. The starting material was peripheral blood, obtained on day 0 of AZD1222 vaccination. These receptors were taken from an adult in good health.

This clone is a singleton in its sample. The chain recombines TRBV9 with TRBJ2-7; possibly TRBD2 for D (6 bases). Germline V CDR1 and CDR2: SGDLS, YYNGEE. This CDR3 is built from 12 residues. Trimming removed 4 bases at V and 3 bases at J, with 8 bases between. In DNA form, the CDR3 reads TGTGCCAGCAGCCCCGGGGGCTACGAGCAGTACTTC. The encoded protein is CASSPGGYEQYF.

The chain recombines TRBV7-2 with TRBJ1-2; no reliable D call. The CDR3 consists of 12 residues. Trimming stripped 1 base from V and 6 bases from J, with 6 bases between. Germline CDR1 and CDR2: SGHTA and FQGNSA. CDR3 DNA sequence: TGTGCCAGCAGCTTAGTCGGGGATGGCTACACCTTC. Its translation: CASSLVGDGYTF. Full variable domain (missing parts from reference TRBV7-2 and TRBJ1-2): GAGVSQSPSNKVTEKGKDVELRCDPISGHTALYWYRQSLGQGLEFLIYFQGNSAPDKSGLPSDRFSAERTGGSVSTLTIQRTQQEDSAVYLCASSLVGDGYTFGSGTRLTVV.

The CDR3 here is CASSSDSRNEKLFF. CDR3 nucleotides: TGTGCCAGCAGCTCGGACAGCAGAAATGAAAAACTGTTTTTT. The chain joins TRBV6-6 to TRBJ1-4; the D gene is possibly TRBD1 (6 bases). V was cut by 6 bases and J by 5 bases, with 13 bases left in between. Germline V lookup: CDR1 MNHNY, CDR2 SVGAGI (reference sequence). This CDR3 contains 14 residues.

The genes are TRBV2 and TRBJ1-2; no definite D call. CDR1 is SNHLY and CDR2 is FYNNEI in the germline V gene. This CDR3 has 10 residues. With 6 bases removed from V and 6 bases from J, the gap between germline ends came to 5 bases. CDR3 DNA sequence: TGTGCCAGCAGCGATAATGGCTACACCTTC. Residues: CASSDNGYTF.

The CDR3 region has the DNA TGTGCCAGCAGTTTGCGGCCTGGGGCCAACGTCCTGACTTTC. This translates into CASSLRPGANVLTF. The chain carries TRBV27 and TRBJ2-6; D remains unclear. Germline assignment: CDR1 MNHEY and CDR2 SMNVEV (reference sequence). CDR3 size: 14 residues. V lost 3 bases and J lost 2, with 5 bases in between.

The count of this clone is one. V is TRBV9 and J is TRBJ1-4; 7 positions agree with TRBD1. Germline lookup yields CDR1 SGDLS and CDR2 YYNGEE. CDR3 size: 13 residues. V was pared by 7 bases and J by 4 bases, with 4 bases of the junction left unmatched. The CDR3 DNA reads as TGTGCCAGCTCGACAGGGAATAATGAAAAACTGTTTTTT. Its protein product is CASSTGNNEKLFF.

The V call is TRBV19, the J call TRBJ2-7, with 8 bases fitting TRBD1. Germline loops: CDR1 LNHDA, CDR2 SQIVND (reference sequence). CDR3 size: 13 residues. Unmatched junction bases numbered 4, after V lost 6 bases and J lost 3 bases. CDR3 sequence (DNA): TGTGCCAGTAGCGACAGGGGAGTCTACGAGCAGTACTTC. Its translation is CASSDRGVYEQYF.

The CDR3 DNA reads TGTGCCAGCAGCTTAACACTTTATAGCAATCAGCCCCAGCATTTT. It specifies CASSLTLYSNQPQHF. The genes are TRBV7-8 and TRBJ1-5; D uncertain. V was cut by 2 bases and J by 0 bases, with 8 bases left in between. In germline, CDR1 is SGHVS, CDR2 FQNEAQ. This CDR3 comprises 15 residues. Combining the CDR3 with reference TRBV7-8 and TRBJ1-5 gives the whole variable domain GAGVSQSPRYKVAKRGQDVALRCDPISGHVSLFWYQQALGQGPEFLTYFQNEAQLDKSGLPSDRFFAERPEGSVSTLKIQRTQQEDSAVYLCASSLTLYSNQPQHFGDGTRLSIL.

The chain couples TRBV2 to TRBJ2-1, with TRBD1 matching over 8 bases. Trimming at V came to 4 bases and at J to 5 bases, leaving 7 bases not matched to a gene. The germline gives CDR1 SNHLY, CDR2 FYNNEI. This CDR3 contains 15 residues. This chain's CDR3 is CASSADRVINNEQFF. The CDR3 bases are TGTGCCAGCAGTGCGGACAGGGTCATCAACAATGAGCAGTTCTTC.

This chain connects TRBV30 to TRBJ1-1, with D unclear. CDR3 size: 12 residues. The V end was cut by 4 bases, the J end by 3 bases, with 9 bases between. Germline loops: CDR1 GTSNPN, CDR2 SVGIG (reference sequence). For the CDR3, the DNA is TGTGCCTGGACCCCGTTGGACACTGAAGCTTTCTTT. Translated: CAWTPLDTEAFF. Together with reference TRBV30 and TRBJ1-1, the CDR3 gives the full variable domain: SQTIHQWPATLVQPVGSPLSLECTVEGTSNPNLYWYRQAAGRGLQLLFYSVGIGQISSEVPQNLSASRPQDRQFILSSKKLLLSDSGFYLCAWTPLDTEAFFGQGTRLTVV.

The chain combines TRBV29-1 with TRBJ2-7; perhaps D is TRBD1 or TRBD2 (5 bases each). The V and J ends lost 4 bases and 4 bases respectively, with 14 bases between them. This CDR3 has 13 residues. Germline values: CDR1 SQVTM, CDR2 ANQGSEA. Written as DNA, the CDR3 is TGCAGCGTTGGTGGGGGAACGAGGTACGAGCAGTACTTC. Amino acids: CSVGGGTRYEQYF.

This clone was seen only once. CDR3 sequence reads: CASSPLGQGSYNEQFF. In DNA form, the CDR3 reads TGTGCCAGCTCACCACTTGGCCAGGGATCATACAATGAGCAGTTCTTC. V gene TRBV18 combines with J gene TRBJ2-1, with D perhaps TRBD1 (5 bases). Trimming cost V 1 base and J 4 bases, with 14 bases left between them. This CDR3 is 16 amino acids long. Germline V gene lookup returns CDR1 KGHSH and CDR2 LQKENI.

This chain links TRBV20-1 with TRBJ2-7, with TRBD2 matching 10 bases. Germline assignment: CDR1 DFQATT and CDR2 SNEGSKA (reference sequence). The junction had 8 bases not matched to a gene; V was cut back by 3 bases and J by 6 bases. CDR3 length: 14 amino acids. CDR3 sequence reads: CSASLAGGVSEQYF. The CDR3, as DNA: TGCAGTGCTAGTTTAGCGGGGGGTGTTTCCGAGCAGTACTTC.

V is TRBV6-5 and J is TRBJ2-7; 7 bases align to TRBD2. CDR1 and CDR2 (germline): MNHEY, SVGAGI. V was pared by 0 bases and J by 3 bases, with 5 bases of the junction left unmatched. The CDR3 sequence is 15 residues long. The CDR3 is CASSYSWASGYEQYF. As DNA, the CDR3 is TGTGCCAGCAGTTACTCATGGGCTAGCGGCTACGAGCAGTACTTC.

J is TRBJ1-1 and V is TRBV2; TRBD1 matches at 7 bases. J lost 5 bases, V lost 6 bases, and 12 bases had no gene match. The CDR3 totals 15 residues. CDR1 is SNHLY, CDR2 FYNNEI, per germline. The chain's CDR3 is CASRNTGDTWTEAFF. In nucleotides, the CDR3 is TGTGCCAGCAGGAACACAGGGGATACGTGGACTGAAGCTTTCTTT. Based on the CDR3 plus reference TRBV2 and TRBJ1-1, the full variable domain is EPEVTQTPSHQVTQMGQEVILRCVPISNHLYFYWYRQILGQKVEFLVSFYNNEISEKSEIFDDQFSVERPDGSNFTLKIRSTKLEDSAMYFCASRNTGDTWTEAFFGQGTRLTVV.

CDR3 loop: CASSTSGRFGEQYF. DNA for the CDR3: TGTGCCAGCAGCACTAGCGGGAGGTTTGGCGAGCAGTACTTC. V and J are TRBV7-8 and TRBJ2-7; 12 nucleotides match TRBD2. Germline CDR1 reads SGHVS; CDR2 reads FQNEAQ. Trimming took 5 bases from V and 6 from J; bases not matched to a gene: 5. CDR3 length: 14 residues.

This sequence joins TRBV28 and TRBJ1-5; D unclear. This CDR3 is built from 11 residues. The V gene lost 6 bases and the J gene lost 11 bases, with 11 bases spanning the gap. Per the germline V gene, CDR1 is MDHEN and CDR2 is SYDVKM. This CDR3 is CASSLGRSQHF. The CDR3, as DNA: TGTGCCAGCAGCCTGGGCCGTTCCCAGCATTTT. Complete variable domain (other parts from reference TRBV28 and TRBJ1-5): DVKVTQSSRYLVKRTGEKVFLECVQDMDHENMFWYRQDPGLGLRLIYFSYDVKMKEKGDIPEGYSVSREKKERFSLILESASTNQTSMYLCASSLGRSQHFGDGTRLSIL.

About this clone: Different DNA sequences within this sample yield the same CDR3. The CDR3: CASGLSNQPQHF. The CDR3 coding sequence is TGTGCCAGCGGTCTTAGCAATCAGCCCCAGCATTTT. The gene calls are TRBV27 and TRBJ1-5; the D is unclear. The V end was cut by 8 bases, the J end by 0 bases, with 5 bases between. The CDR3 covers 12 residues. Germline V gene data show CDR1 as MNHEY and CDR2 as SMNVEV (reference sequence).

The CDR3 nucleotides read TGTGCCAGCAGCTCCGCCGAGGAGACCCAGTACTTC. This translates into CASSSAEETQYF. The chain joins TRBV5-4 to TRBJ2-5, with no clear D. The CDR3 extends over 12 amino acids. The ends were cut back, 3 bases at V and 5 bases at J, with 8 bases in the middle. From germline, CDR1 is SGHNT and CDR2 YYREEE (reference sequence).

This chain joins TRBV7-8 and TRBJ1-2; D unclear. The germline V and J ends were trimmed by 1 base and 4 bases, with 10 bases remaining between them. CDR3 length equals 14 residues. The V gene's germline CDR1 is SGHVS and CDR2 FQNEAQ. The CDR3 bases are TGTGCCAGCAGCTTAGGGGGAAAAGGCTATGGCTACACCTTC. Protein: CASSLGGKGYGYTF.

This chain connects TRBV7-2 to TRBJ1-5, with 8 bases that match TRBD1. The CDR3 extends over 15 amino acids. Germline loops: CDR1 SGHTA, CDR2 FQGNSA. V lost 2 bases, J lost 2 bases, and 2 bases stayed unmatched. DNA of the CDR3: TGTGCCAGCAGCTTATCAGGGGGCCGCAATCAGCCCCAGCATTTT. Translated, it gives CASSLSGGRNQPQHF. The full variable domain, its missing parts supplied by reference TRBV7-2 and TRBJ1-5, is GAGVSQSPSNKVTEKGKDVELRCDPISGHTALYWYRQSLGQGLEFLIYFQGNSAPDKSGLPSDRFSAERTGGSVSTLTIQRTQQEDSAVYLCASSLSGGRNQPQHFGDGTRLSIL.